A single sample is the source of the 8 T cell receptor beta chains below, sequenced in a study of OX40 agonist ivuxolimab in advanced cancers. Profiling relied on immunoSEQ multiplex PCR, and the TCRdb table lists in-frame clones only, not all of them. The sample yields 35,000 to 45,000 clones, 76% seen once. The source material was CD4+ or CD8+ T cells sorted from blood, sampled in a trial of the OX40 agonist ivuxolimab. Receptors originate from an adult with an advanced solid tumor such as melanoma, head and neck, liver or kidney cancer.

This sequence joins TRBV21-1 and TRBJ1-3. TRBV21-1 is a listed pseudogene. The CDR3 consists of 13 residues. CDR3 sequence: CARTERSGNTIYF. Here the CDR3 DNA reads TGTGCCAGGACCGAGAGGTCTGGAAACACCATATATTTT.

The chain recombines TRBV29-1 with TRBJ1-1, with no clear D. Trimming removed 1 base at V and 11 bases at J, with 14 bases between. Germline V CDR1 and CDR2: SQVTM, ANQGSEA. The CDR3 runs 12 residues. The CDR3 spells CSVEGTNLGAFF. In DNA, the CDR3 is TGCAGCGTTGAAGGGACTAACCTCGGGGCTTTCTTT. Combining the CDR3 with reference TRBV29-1 and TRBJ1-1 gives the whole variable domain SAVISQKPSRDICQRGTSLTIQCQVDSQVTMMFWYRQQPGQSLTLIATANQGSEATYESGFVIDKFPISRPNLTFSTLTVSNMSPEDSSIYLCSVEGTNLGAFFGQGTRLTVV.

The J gene is TRBJ1-2, the V gene TRBV29-1; 9 bases are a match to TRBD1. Germline CDR1 and CDR2: SQVTM and ANQGSEA. This CDR3 comprises 13 residues. The J segment lost 9 bases and the V segment lost 2 bases, leaving 7 bases of the junction unmatched. This chain's CDR3 is CSVESGTGFRYTF. The DNA for the CDR3 is TGCAGCGTTGAAAGCGGGACAGGGTTCCGCTACACCTTC.

The chain joins TRBV5-6 to TRBJ2-1; D unresolved. CDR1 and CDR2 from the germline V gene are SGHDT and YYEEEE. V lost 4 bases and J 6 bases, leaving 2 bases between the germline ends. This CDR3 is 10 amino acids long. CDR3 bases: TGTGCCAGCAGCCCCAATGAGCAGTTCTTC. Residues: CASSPNEQFF. The full variable domain, with the rest looked up from reference TRBV5-6 and TRBJ2-1, is DAGVTQSPTHLIKTRGQQVTLRCSPKSGHDTVSWYQQALGQGPQFIFQYYEEEERQRGNFPDRFSGHQFPNYSSELNVNALLLGDSALYLCASSPNEQFFGPGTRLTVL.

This clone has just one count. The J gene is TRBJ1-2, the V gene TRBV28; D is uncertain. This CDR3 comprises 13 residues. The germline gives CDR1 MDHEN, CDR2 SYDVKM. The V and J ends lost 2 bases and 4 bases respectively, with 8 bases between them. The CDR3: CASSLPGSYGYTF. Here the CDR3 DNA reads TGTGCCAGCAGTTTACCAGGTAGCTATGGCTACACCTTC.

The chain carries TRBV7-8 and TRBJ1-1, with D hard to call. V was trimmed by 3 bases and J by 1 base, leaving 6 bases between them. CDR1 SGHVS and CDR2 FQNEAQ come from the germline V gene. The CDR3 length is 13 residues. The CDR3 sequence: CASSFHPNTEAFF. Here the CDR3 DNA reads TGTGCCAGCAGCTTTCACCCGAACACTGAAGCTTTCTTT. The whole variable domain, filled in from reference TRBV7-8 and TRBJ1-1, reads GAGVSQSPRYKVAKRGQDVALRCDPISGHVSLFWYQQALGQGPEFLTYFQNEAQLDKSGLPSDRFFAERPEGSVSTLKIQRTQQEDSAVYLCASSFHPNTEAFFGQGTRLTVV.

Here the CDR3 reads CASSLDGAGEQFF. CDR3 sequence (DNA): TGTGCCAGCAGCTTAGATGGCGCCGGGGAGCAGTTCTTC. The chain links TRBV7-7 to TRBJ2-1; D not resolved. Trimming took 1 base from V and 10 from J, leaving 11 bases between them. The CDR3 is made up of 13 amino acids. Germline CDR1 is SSHAT and CDR2 is FNYEAQ (reference sequence).

The J gene is TRBJ2-7, the V gene TRBV5-6; tentatively, D is TRBD1 or TRBD2 (5 bases each). Germline V gene sequence: CDR1 SGHDT, CDR2 YYEEEE. The germline V and J ends were trimmed by 2 bases and 9 bases, with 15 bases remaining between them. The CDR3 is 13 residues long. CDR3 sequence: CASSFGGQGTQYF. CDR3 nucleotide sequence: TGTGCCAGCAGCTTCGGAGGTCAAGGGACGCAGTACTTC.